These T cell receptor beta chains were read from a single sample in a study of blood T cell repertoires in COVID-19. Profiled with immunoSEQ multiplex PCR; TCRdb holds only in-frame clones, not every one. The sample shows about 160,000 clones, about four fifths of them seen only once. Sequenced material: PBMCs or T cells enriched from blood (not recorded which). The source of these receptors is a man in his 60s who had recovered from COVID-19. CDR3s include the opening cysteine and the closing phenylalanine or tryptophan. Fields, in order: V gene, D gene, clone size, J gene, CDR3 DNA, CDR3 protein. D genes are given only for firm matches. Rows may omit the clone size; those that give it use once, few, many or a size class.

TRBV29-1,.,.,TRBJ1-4,TGCAGCGTTGGGGAGGGTAAAAATGAAAAACTGTTTTTT,CSVGEGKNEKLFF
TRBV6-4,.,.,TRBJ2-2,TGTGCCAGCAGCCAACCTTCTTCGGGGGACCCCACCGGGGAGCTGTTTTTT,CASSQPSSGDPTGELFF
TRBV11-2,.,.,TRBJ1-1,TGTGCCAGCAGCTTAGCCGGGGTTGAAGCTTTCTTT,CASSLAGVEAFF
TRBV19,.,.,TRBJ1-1,TGTGCCAGTAGTATATCCTATAATACTGAAGCTTTCTTT,CASSISYNTEAFF
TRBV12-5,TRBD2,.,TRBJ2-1,TGTGCTAGTGGTTTGACTCGGCTAGCGGGGTACAATGAGCAGTTCTTC,CASGLTRLAGYNEQFF
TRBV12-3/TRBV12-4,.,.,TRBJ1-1,TGTGCCAGCAGTCGGGTACGGTCCACTGAAGCTTTCTTT,CASSRVRSTEAFF
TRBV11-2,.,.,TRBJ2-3,TGTGCCAGCAGCTTAGACCTAGCGAGGACAGATACGCAGTATTTT,CASSLDLARTDTQYF
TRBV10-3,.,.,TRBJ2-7,TGTGCCATCAGTTCAGACACCTCCTACGAGCAGTACTTC,CAISSDTSYEQYF
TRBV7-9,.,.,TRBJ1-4,TGTGCCAGCAGCTTTGGACAGCACTCCAATGAAAAACTGTTTTTT,CASSFGQHSNEKLFF
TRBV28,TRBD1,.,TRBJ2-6,TGTGCCAGCAGCTTACAGGGGGCTGGGGCCAACGTCCTGACTTTC,CASSLQGAGANVLTF
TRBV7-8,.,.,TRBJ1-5,TGTGCCAGCAGCGGAGGACTCTATAGCAATCAGCCCCAGCATTTT,CASSGGLYSNQPQHF
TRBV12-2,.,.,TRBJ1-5,TGTGCAAGTCGCTTACCTTCAAACCAGGCCCCAAAGAGAATTAGCAATCAGCCCCAGCATTTT,CASRLPSNQAPKRISNQPQHF
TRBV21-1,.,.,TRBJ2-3,TGTGCCAGCAGCAAAGTGACTAGCGGGAGTGATTTGGGAGATACGCAGTATTTT,CASSKVTSGSDLGDTQYF
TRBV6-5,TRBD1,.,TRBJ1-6,TGTGCCAGCAATCCGGGACAGGGATATAATTCACCCCTCCACTTT,CASNPGQGYNSPLHF
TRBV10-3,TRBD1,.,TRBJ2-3,TGTGCCATCAGTGAGTCTTCAACAGGGGGCCCAAGGGAGACCTACACAGATACGCAGTATTTT,CAISESSTGGPRETYTDTQYF
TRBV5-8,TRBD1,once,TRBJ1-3,TGTGCCAGCAGACTCAGAGGGGGCGCCGGAAACACCATATATTTT,CASRLRGGAGNTIYF
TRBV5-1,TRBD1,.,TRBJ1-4,TGCGCCAGCAGCTTCAGGGGGCCGAATGAAAAACTGTTTTTT,CASSFRGPNEKLFF
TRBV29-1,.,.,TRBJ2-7,TGCAGCGTTGAAGTGATTGGGCGCGAGCAGTACTTC,CSVEVIGREQYF
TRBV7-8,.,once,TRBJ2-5,TGTGCCACGCAGGGCCAAGAGACCCAGTACTTC,CATQGQETQYF
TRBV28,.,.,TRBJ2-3,TGTGCCAGCAGTTTAGGAGGGAGTGGTGCAGATACGCAGTATTTT,CASSLGGSGADTQYF
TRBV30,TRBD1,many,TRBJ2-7,TGTGCCTGGAGTCGACCCGGGACAGCCGATACCTTCGAGCAGTACTTC,CAWSRPGTADTFEQYF
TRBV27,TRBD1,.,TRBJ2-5,TGTGCCAGCAGTTCGAGGGGGCCCCGAGGGGGAGAGACCCAGTACTTC,CASSSRGPRGGETQYF
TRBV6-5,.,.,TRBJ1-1,TGTGCCAGCAGTCCTGGACACAACACTGAAGCTTTCTTT,CASSPGHNTEAFF
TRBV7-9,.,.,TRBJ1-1,TGTGCCAGCAGCTTGACAGGAAACACTGAAGCTTTCTTT,CASSLTGNTEAFF
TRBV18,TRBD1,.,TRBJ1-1,TGTGCCAGCTCACCACAACGGACAGGGTTCAACACTGAAGCTTTCTTT,CASSPQRTGFNTEAFF
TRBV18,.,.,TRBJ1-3,TGTGCCAGCTCACCACTTGACAGCAGCTCTGGAAACACCATATATTTT,CASSPLDSSSGNTIYF
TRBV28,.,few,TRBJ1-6,TGTGCCAGCAGTTTCTCGACCTGGGCTTCACCCCTCCACTTT,CASSFSTWASPLHF
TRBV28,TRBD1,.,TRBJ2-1,TGTGCCAGCAGTTTCCTGGGACAGAACTACAATGAGCAGTTCTTC,CASSFLGQNYNEQFF
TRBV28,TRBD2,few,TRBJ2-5,TGTGCCAGCAGTCCTGGCCCCGGGACTAGCGGGAGGATGATAGAGACCCAGTACTTC,CASSPGPGTSGRMIETQYF
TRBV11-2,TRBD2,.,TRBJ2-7,TGTGCCAGCTCGGGACTAGTCTACGAGCAGTACTTC,CASSGLVYEQYF
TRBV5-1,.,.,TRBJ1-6,TGCGCCAGCAGCTTGGCCAGGGGAGATTCACCCCTCCACTTT,CASSLARGDSPLHF
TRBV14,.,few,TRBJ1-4,TGTGCCAGCAGCCAAGCGGGGAGTAGAGATGGAAAACTGTTTTTT,CASSQAGSRDGKLFF
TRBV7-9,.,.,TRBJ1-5,TGTGCCAGCAGCTTAGCTGTAGGGGATCAGCCCCAGCATTTT,CASSLAVGDQPQHF
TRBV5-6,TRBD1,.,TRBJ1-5,TGTGCCAGCAGCCTGGGACAGGGTAATTATCAGCCCCAGCATTTT,CASSLGQGNYQPQHF
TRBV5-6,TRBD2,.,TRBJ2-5,TGTGCCAGCAGCTTAGGACTAGCGGGGGCCGGGCCGGAGACCCAGTACTTC,CASSLGLAGAGPETQYF
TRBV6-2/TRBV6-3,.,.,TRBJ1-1,TGTGCCAGCAGCCAAACAGGGTACACTGAAGCTTTCTTT,CASSQTGYTEAFF
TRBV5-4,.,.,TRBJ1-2,TGTGCCAGCAGCCCCACGGGTCAGCCGGAAGAAGACTATGGCTACACCTTC,CASSPTGQPEEDYGYTF
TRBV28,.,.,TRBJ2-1,TGTGCCAGCAGTCCCAGTCCCTTCGATGAGCAGTTCTTC,CASSPSPFDEQFF
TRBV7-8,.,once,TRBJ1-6,TGTGCCAGCAGCTTAGCGCGGCCCGGGAGCTCCTATAATTCACCCCTCCACTTT,CASSLARPGSSYNSPLHF
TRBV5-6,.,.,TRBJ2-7,TGTGCCAGCAGCTTGTTTAGCTACGAGCAGTACTTC,CASSLFSYEQYF
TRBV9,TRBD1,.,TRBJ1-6,TGTGCCAGCAGCCCGGGACAGAGAAATTCACCCCTCCACTTT,CASSPGQRNSPLHF
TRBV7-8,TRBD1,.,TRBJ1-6,TGTGCCAGCAGCGCCACAGGGGAGGATTCACCCCTCCACTTT,CASSATGEDSPLHF
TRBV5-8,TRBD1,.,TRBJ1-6,TGTGCCAGCAGCTTAGACAGGGGATCCGGTTCACCCCTCCACTTT,CASSLDRGSGSPLHF
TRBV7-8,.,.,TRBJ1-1,TGTGCCAGCAGCAGGGGACTCATTAACACTGAAGCTTTCTTT,CASSRGLINTEAFF
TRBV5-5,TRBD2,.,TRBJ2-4,TGTGCCAGCAGCCCGGGGGGAGCTGGAAACATTCAGTACTTC,CASSPGGAGNIQYF
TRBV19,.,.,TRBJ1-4,TGTGCCAGTAGTGGGGAGGTTGGAGAAAAACTGTTTTTT,CASSGEVGEKLFF
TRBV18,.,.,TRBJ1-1,TGTGCCAGCTCACTTGGGGCGAACACTGAAGCTTTCTTT,CASSLGANTEAFF
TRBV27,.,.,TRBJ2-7,TGTGCCAGCAGTTTATCGACCGGGGGTTGGTACGAGCAGTACTTC,CASSLSTGGWYEQYF